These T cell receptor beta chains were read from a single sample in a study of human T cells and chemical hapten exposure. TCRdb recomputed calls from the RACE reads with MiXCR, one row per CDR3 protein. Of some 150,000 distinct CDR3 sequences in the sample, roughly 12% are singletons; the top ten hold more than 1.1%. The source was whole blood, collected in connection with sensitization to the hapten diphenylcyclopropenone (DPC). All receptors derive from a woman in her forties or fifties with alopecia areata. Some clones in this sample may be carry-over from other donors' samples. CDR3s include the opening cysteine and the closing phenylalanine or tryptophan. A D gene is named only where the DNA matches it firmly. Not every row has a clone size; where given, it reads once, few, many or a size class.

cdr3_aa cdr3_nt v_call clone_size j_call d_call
CASSRPGMSSYEQYF TGTGCCAGCAGTCGTCCCGGGATGAGCTCCTACGAGCAGTACTTC TRBV28 many TRBJ2-7 -
CVSSLRLAGVKNEQFF TGTGTCAGCAGCCTCCGACTAGCGGGAGTAAAAAATGAGCAGTTCTTC TRBV7-2 - TRBJ2-1 TRBD2
CASSLDGSGTSFPDTQYF TGTGCCAGCAGCTTAGACGGATCCGGGACTAGCTTCCCAGATACGCAGTATTTT TRBV11-2 many TRBJ2-3 TRBD2
CASSRSLSGQEQFF TGTGCCAGCTCCCGCAGCTTATCGGGGCAAGAGCAGTTCTTC TRBV18 many TRBJ2-1 -
CASSSGGNQPQHF TGTGCCAGCAGTTCTGGGGGTAATCAGCCCCAGCATTTT TRBV6-2/TRBV6-3 few TRBJ1-5 -
CASSVGQGSLKAEAFF TGTGCCAGCAGCGTGGGACAGGGGAGTTTGAAGGCTGAAGCTTTCTTT TRBV9 - TRBJ1-1 TRBD1
CASSDGTSGGDTQYF TGTGCCAGCAGTGACGGGACTAGCGGGGGAGATACGCAGTATTTT TRBV6-4 - TRBJ2-3 TRBD2
CASSSVSYTQYF TGTGCCAGCAGCTCCGTGTCGTATACGCAGTATTTT TRBV7-6 - TRBJ2-3 -
CASSSASVNTGELFF TGTGCCAGCAGCTCAGCTAGCGTGAACACCGGGGAGCTGTTTTTT TRBV5-4 many TRBJ2-2 -
CASSDPGQGVLGNQPQHF TGTGCCAGCAGTGATCCGGGACAGGGGGTACTGGGCAATCAGCCCCAGCATTTT TRBV6-1 many TRBJ1-5 TRBD1
CASIKPPAGNTEAFF TGTGCCAGCATCAAGCCCCCGGCGGGGAACACTGAAGCTTTCTTT TRBV6-1 - TRBJ1-1 -
CASSLNLDREQFF TGCGCCAGCAGCTTGAACCTGGATCGTGAGCAGTTCTTC TRBV5-1 - TRBJ2-1 -
CASSEARRLGIDTQYF TGTGCCAGCAGTGAAGCCAGACGGCTTGGGATAGATACGCAGTATTTT TRBV6-1 few TRBJ2-3 -
CASSPTAAGEETQYF TGTGCCAGCTCACCAACAGCGGCAGGGGAAGAGACCCAGTACTTC TRBV18 - TRBJ2-5 -